A single sample is the source of the 11 T cell receptor beta chains below, sequenced in a study of identical twins. TCRdb analysed the 5' RACE reads with MiXCR anew, one entry per CDR3 protein. The table records around 480,000 distinct CDR3 sequences, approximately 14% of them present only once. The data also belong to a second study, concerning yellow fever vaccine responses in identical twins.

Specimen: CD4+ T cells sorted from blood. These TCRs come from a woman younger than 35 in good health.

This clonotype was detected only a few times. The V gene is TRBV9, the J gene TRBJ2-3, with D tentatively TRBD2 (6 bases). CDR1 is SGDLS and CDR2 is YYNGEE in the germline V gene. The V gene lost 3 bases and the J gene lost 8 bases, with 13 bases spanning the gap. The CDR3 has 13 amino acids. In nucleotides, the CDR3 is TGTGCCAGCAGCGAGGGGACTCCGGGTACGCAGTATTTT. Translated: CASSEGTPGTQYF.

This sequence joins TRBV3-1 and TRBJ1-1; D remains unclear. In germline, CDR1 is LGHDT, CDR2 YNNKEL (reference sequence). The germline V and J ends were trimmed by 0 bases and 4 bases, with 9 bases remaining between them. This CDR3 is 14 amino acids long. The CDR3 loop reads CASSQDELTTEAFF. For the CDR3, the DNA is TGTGCCAGCAGCCAAGATGAGCTGACCACTGAAGCTTTCTTT.

This clonotype was counted only a few times. This chain uses TRBV18 with TRBJ2-5; 8 bases align to TRBD2. V lost 5 bases to trimming and J lost 6 bases; unmatched junction nucleotides: 11. The V gene's germline CDR1 is KGHSH and CDR2 LQKENI. CDR3 length equals 15 residues. CDR3 bases: TGTGCCAGCTCAGGGCTAGCGGGCGCCGGGAAGACCCAGTACTTC. Its protein is CASSGLAGAGKTQYF.

This clonotype was recorded a few times. The chain has TRBV20-1 and TRBJ2-2; 7 nucleotides match TRBD2. Per the germline V gene, CDR1 is DFQATT and CDR2 is SNEGSKA (reference sequence). V trimming: 5 bases; J trimming: 3 bases; junction bases outside the gene matches: 9. The CDR3 loop spans 15 amino acids. The CDR3 DNA sequence: TGCAGTGCTCCCGCTGGGGGGAGGGACACCGGGGAGCTGTTTTTT. This gives the protein CSAPAGGRDTGELFF.

This chain joins TRBV2 and TRBJ2-1; maybe TRBD1 (6 bases). The germline V gene has CDR1 SNHLY and CDR2 FYNNEI. The CDR3 has 12 amino acids. Trimming left V 5 bases short and J 8 bases short, with 10 bases between. In DNA form, the CDR3 reads TGTGCCAGCAGTACGACAGGCCATGAGCAGTTCTTC. Translating gives CASSTTGHEQFF.

The rearrangement uses TRBV11-2 and TRBJ2-5; perhaps TRBD1 as D (6 bases). Trimming stripped 5 bases from V and 2 bases from J, with 15 bases between. In germline, CDR1 is SGHAT, CDR2 FQNNGV. The CDR3 sequence is 15 residues long. The CDR3, as DNA: TGTGCCAGCAGCGGACAGACTGGAAGACAAGAGACCCAGTACTTC. It encodes CASSGQTGRQETQYF.

This clonotype showed up many times. V usage is TRBV29-1 and J usage is TRBJ2-3; 7 bases are shared with TRBD1. CDR3 length equals 15 residues. Losses at the gene ends were 6 bases for V and 0 bases for J; bases not matched to a gene: 9. From germline, CDR1 is SQVTM and CDR2 ANQGSEA. DNA of the CDR3: TGCAGCGTCATCGGACAGGCTGCTAGCACAGATACGCAGTATTTT. This codes for CSVIGQAASTDTQYF.

This clonotype appeared many times. This chain connects TRBV12-3 or TRBV12-4 to TRBJ1-2; D is unresolved. This CDR3 is built from 14 residues. V was cut by 8 bases and J by 1 base, with 14 bases left in between. CDR3 protein: CASGIPAINYGYTF. The CDR3 DNA sequence: TGTGCCAGCGGAATCCCAGCAATTAACTATGGCTACACCTTC.

The table lists this clonotype with a few counts. This sequence joins TRBV29-1 and TRBJ1-5, with 9 bases that match TRBD1. With 6 bases clipped from V and 1 base from J, the junction kept 7 bases outside the gene matches. The CDR3 covers 15 residues. The germline V gene encodes CDR1 SQVTM and CDR2 ANQGSEA. CDR3 in DNA: TGCAGCGTGGGGGGGGGACAGGGAAGCAATCAGCCCCAGCATTTT. This translates into CSVGGGQGSNQPQHF.

The chain couples TRBV28 to TRBJ1-5, with TRBD1 matching over 8 bases. Germline values: CDR1 MDHEN, CDR2 SYDVKM. V shed 10 bases and J 1 base; nucleotides not matched to a gene: 9. The CDR3 extends over 15 amino acids. The CDR3 bases are TGTGCCACACAGGGGGTGGGCTTAAGCAATCAGCCCCAGCATTTT. Translating gives CATQGVGLSNQPQHF.

This clonotype was counted only a few times. The V and J genes are TRBV10-3 and TRBJ2-1; D is perhaps TRBD2 (6 bases). Per germline, CDR1 ENHRY and CDR2 SYGVKD. V was pared by 3 bases and J by 6 bases, with 18 bases between. The CDR3 contains 16 residues. As DNA, the CDR3 is TGTGCCATCAGTGAAGGGGCGACTAGAGTCGTCAATGAGCAGTTCTTC. This codes for CAISEGATRVVNEQFF.